These 25 T cell receptor beta chains were sequenced from one sample in a study of T-cell memory formation after mild COVID-19. TCRdb independently ran MiXCR on the 5' RACE reads; one entry per CDR3 protein. The sample holds 470,000 or so distinct CDR3 sequences, 18% seen once. Sequenced input: PBMCs or a T cell subset sorted from them (not recorded which). The origin of the receptors is an adult woman who had mild COVID-19 (a few samples of this study predate the infection). Cell type and time point are not known.

The chain has TRBV12-3 or TRBV12-4 and TRBJ1-5; D not resolved. Deletions cut 3 bases from V and 7 bases from J, with 10 bases between. The CDR3 length is 13 residues. The CDR3 DNA reads as TGTGCCAGCAGTTTGTCTTTGGGGCAGCCCCAGCATTTT. Its translation is CASSLSLGQPQHF.

DNA for the CDR3: TGTGCCAGCAGCAAAGGCCCGGTTAGCAATCAGCCCCAGCATTTT. Protein sequence: CASSKGPVSNQPQHF. This rearrangement joins TRBV21-1 to TRBJ1-5; the table's TRBD1 call for D was not verified on the DNA. TRBV21-1 is annotated as a pseudogene. This CDR3 has 15 residues.

The CDR3 DNA reads as TGTGCCAGCAGCCACGGCCCCGTCATTCAGTACTTC. This translates into CASSHGPVIQYF. V and J are TRBV14 and TRBJ2-4; D not certain. Trimming left V 3 bases short and J 9 bases short, with 9 bases between. The CDR3 sequence is 12 residues long. Germline V gene sequence: CDR1 SGHDN, CDR2 FVKESK. The entire variable domain, with the rest obtained from reference TRBV14 and TRBJ2-4, is as follows: EAGVTQFPSHSVIEKGQTVTLRCDPISGHDNLYWYRRVMGKEIKFLLHFVKESKQDESGMPNNRFLAERTGGTYSTLKVQPAELEDSGVYFCASSHGPVIQYFGAGTRLSVL.

The CDR3 DNA reads TGTGCCAGCAGATATGCTAGCGGAAGAATCTCCTACAATGAGCAGTTCTTC. This sequence encodes CASRYASGRISYNEQFF. This sequence joins TRBV6-2 or TRBV6-3 and TRBJ2-1; 7 bases fit TRBD2. The CDR3 has 17 amino acids. V was pared by 6 bases and J by 0 bases, with 11 bases of the junction left unmatched. Germline loops: CDR1 MNHEY, CDR2 SVGEGT.

CDR3 in amino acids: CASSLADTLNTEAFF. The CDR3 DNA reads as TGTGCCAGCAGCTTAGCGGATACACTGAACACTGAAGCTTTCTTT. This chain links TRBV7-9 with TRBJ1-1; D unresolved. This CDR3 contains 15 residues. From germline, CDR1 is SEHNR and CDR2 FQNEAQ (reference sequence). Between the trimmed V and J ends, which lost 0 bases and 0 bases, there was a span of 8 bases. The variable domain in full, with the rest retrieved from reference TRBV7-9 and TRBJ1-1, is DTGVSQNPRHKITKRGQNVTFRCDPISEHNRLYWYRQTLGQGPEFLTYFQNEAQLEKSRLLSDRFSAERPKGSFSTLEIQRTEQGDSAMYLCASSLADTLNTEAFFGQGTRLTVV.

This clonotype was observed a few times. The chain combines TRBV6-5 with TRBJ2-2; TRBD2 matches at 8 bases. The CDR3 has 16 residues. The V gene's germline CDR1 is MNHEY and CDR2 SVGAGI. The trim removed 6 bases at V and 7 bases at J, leaving 13 bases unmatched. CDR3 bases: TGTGCCAGCAGCACCGCTGTGCCTGCGGGAGGCGGGGAGCTGTTTTTT. It translates to CASSTAVPAGGGELFF.

This chain uses TRBV7-2 with TRBJ1-1; no definite D call. The CDR3 runs 14 residues. Germline V lookup: CDR1 SGHTA, CDR2 FQGNSA. Trimming shortened V by 7 bases and J by 1 base, and 13 bases separated the two germline ends. The CDR3 bases are TGTGCCAGCATCTTCACAACGGCGAACACTGAAGCTTTCTTT. Translation gives CASIFTTANTEAFF.

This clonotype occurred many times. This chain links TRBV10-3 with TRBJ2-7; 7 nucleotides match TRBD1. The V and J ends lost 3 bases and 0 bases, in that order; junction bases with no gene match: 2. The V gene's germline CDR1 is ENHRY and CDR2 SYGVKD. CDR3 length: 14 amino acids. Written as DNA, the CDR3 is TGTGCCATCAGTGAAGACAGGGACTCCTACGAGCAGTACTTC. Amino acid sequence: CAISEDRDSYEQYF.

This chain uses TRBV7-6 with TRBJ1-6, with D perhaps matching TRBD1 (6 bases). The CDR3 consists of 14 residues. Per germline, CDR1 SGHVS and CDR2 FNYEAQ. Trimming cost V 2 bases and J 9 bases, with 11 bases left between them. For the CDR3, the DNA is TGTGCCAGCAGCTTAAGGACAGTCACTTCACCCCTCCACTTT. Translated, it gives CASSLRTVTSPLHF. Combining the CDR3 with reference TRBV7-6 and TRBJ1-6 gives the whole variable domain GAGVSQSPRYKVTKRGQDVALRCDPISGHVSLYWYRQALGQGPEFLTYFNYEAQQDKSGLPNDRFSAERPEGSISTLTIQRTEQRDSAMYRCASSLRTVTSPLHFGNGTRLTVT.

This clonotype has just a few counts. This CDR3 is CASSLGTIDYEQYF. The CDR3 coding sequence is TGTGCCAGCAGCTTAGGGACTATCGACTACGAGCAGTACTTC. The chain links TRBV7-2 to TRBJ2-7; D may be TRBD2 (6 bases). Trimming removed 1 base at V and 3 bases at J, with 10 bases between. The CDR3 sequence is 14 residues long. Germline V CDR1 and CDR2: SGHTA, FQGNSA.

As for this clonotype: At one boundary the junction diverges from the germline segment, which might be a read error. The chain has TRBV6-4 and TRBJ2-1; D gene unclear. The length of the CDR3 is 13 residues. Germline-derived CDR1 and CDR2 are MRHNA and SNTAGT. The CDR3 region is CASSDSKYGPFLF. CDR3 DNA sequence: TGTGCCAGCAGTGACTCGAAGTACGGTCCTTTCCTCTTC.

This clonotype has a handful of counts. V usage is TRBV12-3 or TRBV12-4 and J usage is TRBJ1-1, with D tentatively TRBD1 (5 bases). The CDR3 sequence is 13 residues long. V was pared by 1 base and J by 7 bases, with 10 bases between. The CDR3 region has the DNA TGTGCCAGCAGTTTAGGGGGCAACGGTGAAGCTTTCTTT. Translation: CASSLGGNGEAFF.

In this sample, this clonotype turned up a few times. This chain links TRBV6-1 with TRBJ1-1; 7 nucleotides align to TRBD1. Germline assignment: CDR1 MNHNS and CDR2 SASEGT. The length of the CDR3 is 13 residues. V lost 11 bases, J lost 4 bases, and 10 bases stayed unmatched. The CDR3 is CAAIGTAFTEAFF. Written as DNA, the CDR3 is TGTGCCGCAATTGGGACAGCTTTCACTGAAGCTTTCTTT.

In its sample, this clonotype was seen a few times. The chain carries TRBV6-1 and TRBJ2-2; 11 nucleotides align to TRBD2. The junction had 10 bases not matched to a gene; V was cut back by 10 bases and J by 6 bases. Germline V gene data show CDR1 as MNHNS and CDR2 as SASEGT. This CDR3 is 15 amino acids long. Written as DNA, the CDR3 is TGTGCCACCGACCAGACTAGCGGGAATCCCGGGGAGCTGTTTTTT. Residues: CATDQTSGNPGELFF.

This chain uses TRBV27 with TRBJ2-7; D may match TRBD1 or TRBD2 (5 bases each). Germline CDR1 MNHEY, CDR2 SMNVEV (reference sequence). Trimming shortened V by 2 bases and J by 0 bases, and 20 bases separated the two germline ends. The CDR3 covers 18 residues. The CDR3 is CASSLLKGPRAISYEQYF. In DNA, the CDR3 is TGTGCCAGCAGTTTACTAAAGGGACCGCGAGCCATCTCCTACGAGCAGTACTTC.

This rearrangement joins TRBV19 to TRBJ1-5; perhaps TRBD1 as D (6 bases). The CDR3 consists of 15 residues. Between the trimmed V and J ends, which lost 5 bases and 4 bases, there was a span of 15 bases. Germline V gene lookup returns CDR1 LNHDA and CDR2 SQIVND (reference sequence). CDR3 DNA sequence: TGTGCCAGTAGTGAGCTTTGGGGGGCAAATCAGCCCCAGCATTTT. Protein sequence: CASSELWGANQPQHF. The full variable domain, rest sourced from reference TRBV19 and TRBJ1-5, is DGGITQSPKYLFRKEGQNVTLSCEQNLNHDAMYWYRQDPGQGLRLIYYSQIVNDFQKGDIAEGYSVSREKKESFPLTVTSAQKNPTAFYLCASSELWGANQPQHFGDGTRLSIL.

This chain connects TRBV4-3 to TRBJ2-7; TRBD1 matches 7 bases. The CDR3 consists of 15 residues. Germline V gene lookup returns CDR1 LGHNA and CDR2 YSLEER. V was clipped by 2 bases and J by 3 bases; unmatched bases: 7. The CDR3 nucleotides are TGCGCCAGCAGCCAAACGACAGGGAGCCACTACGAGCAGTACTTC. Protein sequence: CASSQTTGSHYEQYF.

The chain carries TRBV6-2 or TRBV6-3 and TRBJ2-3; TRBD2 agrees at 9 bases. The CDR3 is 14 amino acids. V gave up 8 bases and J gave up 2 bases; unmatched junction bases: 5. Germline V gene sequence: CDR1 MNHEY, CDR2 SVGEGT. The CDR3 is CASRAGGLTDTQYF. The CDR3 DNA reads as TGTGCCAGCCGGGCGGGAGGGCTCACAGATACGCAGTATTTT.

This rearrangement joins TRBV7-8 to TRBJ2-1; 13 bases fit TRBD2. Trimming removed 5 bases from V and 9 bases from J; junction bases left unmatched: 10. Germline V gene data show CDR1 as SGHVS and CDR2 as FQNEAQ. The CDR3 spans 16 residues. CDR3 bases: TGTGCCAGCAGCGACCCTAGACTAGCGGGGGGAGGTGAGCAGTTCTTC. Its protein is CASSDPRLAGGGEQFF.

This clonotype was observed a handful of times. CDR3 nucleotide sequence: TGTGCCAGCAGTCAAGGTGGAAAGACCCAGTACTTC. It specifies CASSQGGKTQYF. The genes are TRBV25-1 and TRBJ2-5, with no clear D. This CDR3 region has 12 residues. V lost 5 bases and J lost 6, with 10 bases in between. Germline CDR1 reads MGHDK; CDR2 reads SYGVNS.

V is TRBV5-1 and J is TRBJ2-5; possible D gene TRBD2, 5 bases. Deletions cut 4 bases from V and 5 bases from J, with 9 bases between. Germline V gene data show CDR1 as SGHRS and CDR2 as YFSETQ. This CDR3 contains 12 residues. Written as DNA, the CDR3 is TGCGCCAGCAGCGAGGAGGCGGAGACCCAGTACTTC. Amino acids: CASSEEAETQYF.

There are a few counts of this clonotype. The genes are TRBV6-5 and TRBJ2-2; 7 bases are a match to TRBD2. This CDR3 region has 17 residues. Unmatched junction bases numbered 8, after V lost 4 bases and J lost 0 bases. The germline CDR1 and CDR2 sequences are MNHEY and SVGAGI. Here the CDR3 DNA reads TGTGCCAGCAGTTGGTTGAGCGGGGCCACGAACACCGGGGAGCTGTTTTTT. Translating it yields CASSWLSGATNTGELFF.

In this sample, this clonotype turned up a few times. The rearrangement joins TRBV4-3 to TRBJ2-7; D unresolved. Germline V gene lookup returns CDR1 LGHNA and CDR2 YSLEER. With 0 bases removed from V and 1 base from J, the gap between germline ends came to 10 bases. The CDR3 totals 15 residues. CDR3 in amino acids: CASSQEVMRSYEQYF. The CDR3, as DNA: TGCGCCAGCAGCCAAGAGGTGATGAGGTCCTACGAGCAGTACTTC.

V is TRBV6-1 and J is TRBJ2-1; 9 bases map to TRBD2. The CDR3 consists of 14 residues. V trimming: 3 bases; J trimming: 5 bases; junction bases outside the gene matches: 2. The V gene's germline CDR1 is MNHNS and CDR2 SASEGT. CDR3 DNA: TGTGCCAGCAGTGAGACTAGCGGCGACAATGAGCAGTTCTTC. Residues: CASSETSGDNEQFF.

This clonotype was seen once. V gene TRBV4-1 combines with J gene TRBJ1-2; possibly TRBD1 for D (5 bases). V was pared by 8 bases and J by 8 bases, with 18 bases between. Germline CDR1 MGHRA, CDR2 YSYEKL. This CDR3 is 13 amino acids long. The CDR3 protein is CASAPPAGRGYTF. DNA of the CDR3: TGCGCCAGCGCGCCGCCGGCAGGGAGAGGCTACACCTTC.